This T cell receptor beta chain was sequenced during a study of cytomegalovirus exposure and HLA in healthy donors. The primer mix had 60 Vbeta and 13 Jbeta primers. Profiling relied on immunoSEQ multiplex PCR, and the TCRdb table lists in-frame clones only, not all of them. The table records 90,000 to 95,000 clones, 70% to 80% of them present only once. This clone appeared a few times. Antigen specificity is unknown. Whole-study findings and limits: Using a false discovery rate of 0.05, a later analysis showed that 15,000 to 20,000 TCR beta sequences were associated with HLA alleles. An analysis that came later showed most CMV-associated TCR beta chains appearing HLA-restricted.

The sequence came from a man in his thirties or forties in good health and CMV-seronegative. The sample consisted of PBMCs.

The CDR3 reads CASSLNRVGGGELFF. CDR3 sequence (DNA): TGTGCCAGCAGCTTGAACAGGGTTGGGGGCGGGGAGCTGTTTTTT. The rearrangement uses TRBV5-4 and TRBJ2-2, with D maybe TRBD1 (6 bases). CDR1 is SGHNT, CDR2 YYREEE, per germline (reference sequence). V lost 1 base to trimming and J lost 7 bases, with 14 bases between them. CDR3 size: 15 residues.